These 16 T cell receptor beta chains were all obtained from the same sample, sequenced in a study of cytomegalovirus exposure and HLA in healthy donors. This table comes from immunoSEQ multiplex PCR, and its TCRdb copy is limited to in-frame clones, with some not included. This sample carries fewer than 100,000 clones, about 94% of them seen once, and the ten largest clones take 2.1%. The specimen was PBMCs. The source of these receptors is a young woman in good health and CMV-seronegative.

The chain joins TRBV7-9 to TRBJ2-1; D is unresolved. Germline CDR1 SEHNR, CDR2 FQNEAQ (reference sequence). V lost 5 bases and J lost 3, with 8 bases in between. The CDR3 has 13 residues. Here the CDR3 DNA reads TGTGCCAGCAGCGAATCGGGCTACAATGAGCAGTTCTTC. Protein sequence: CASSESGYNEQFF.

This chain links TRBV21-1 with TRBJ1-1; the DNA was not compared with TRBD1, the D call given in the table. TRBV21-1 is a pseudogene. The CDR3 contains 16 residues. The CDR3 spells CASSTSRWDRWDEAFF. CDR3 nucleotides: TGTGCCAGCAGCACCAGTCGTTGGGACAGGTGGGATGAAGCTTTCTTT.

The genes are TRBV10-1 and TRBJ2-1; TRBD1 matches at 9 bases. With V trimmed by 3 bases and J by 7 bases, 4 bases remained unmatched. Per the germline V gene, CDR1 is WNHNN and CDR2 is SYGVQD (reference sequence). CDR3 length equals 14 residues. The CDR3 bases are TGCGCCAGCAGTGACCCACAGGGGGCGAATGAGCAGTTCTTC. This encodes CASSDPQGANEQFF.

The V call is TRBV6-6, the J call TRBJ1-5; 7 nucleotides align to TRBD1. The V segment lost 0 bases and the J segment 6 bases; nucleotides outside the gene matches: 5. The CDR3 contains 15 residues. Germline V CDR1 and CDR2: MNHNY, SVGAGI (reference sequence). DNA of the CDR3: TGTGCCAGCAGTTACTCATCAGGGGGAGGTCAGCCCCAGCATTTT. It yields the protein CASSYSSGGGQPQHF.

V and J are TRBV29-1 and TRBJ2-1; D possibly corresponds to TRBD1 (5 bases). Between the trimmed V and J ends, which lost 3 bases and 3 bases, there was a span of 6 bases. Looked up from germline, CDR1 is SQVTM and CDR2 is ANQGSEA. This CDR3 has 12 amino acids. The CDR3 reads CSVEDNYNEQFF. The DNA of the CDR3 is TGCAGCGTTGAGGACAACTACAATGAGCAGTTCTTC.

The CDR3 DNA reads as TGTGCCAGCAGGGGGGGTGGTGTAGCCAAAAACATTCAGTACTTC. Translation: CASRGGGVAKNIQYF. The rearrangement joins TRBV28 to TRBJ2-4, with D perhaps TRBD2 (6 bases). Germline CDR1 is MDHEN and CDR2 is SYDVKM. This CDR3 comprises 15 residues. The V gene lost 6 bases and the J gene lost 0 bases, with 12 bases spanning the gap.

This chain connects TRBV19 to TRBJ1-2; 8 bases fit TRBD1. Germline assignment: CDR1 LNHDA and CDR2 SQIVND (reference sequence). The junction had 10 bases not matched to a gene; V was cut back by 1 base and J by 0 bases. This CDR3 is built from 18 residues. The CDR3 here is CASSIVPDQGAPNYGYTF. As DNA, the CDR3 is TGTGCCAGTAGTATAGTCCCGGATCAGGGGGCTCCTAACTATGGCTACACCTTC.

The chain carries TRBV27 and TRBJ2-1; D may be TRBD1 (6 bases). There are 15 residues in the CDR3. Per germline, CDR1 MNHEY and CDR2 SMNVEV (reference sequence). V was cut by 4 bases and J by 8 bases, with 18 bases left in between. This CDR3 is CASSSTGNFRDEQFF. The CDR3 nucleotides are TGTGCCAGCAGTTCTACAGGGAATTTTAGGGATGAGCAGTTCTTC.

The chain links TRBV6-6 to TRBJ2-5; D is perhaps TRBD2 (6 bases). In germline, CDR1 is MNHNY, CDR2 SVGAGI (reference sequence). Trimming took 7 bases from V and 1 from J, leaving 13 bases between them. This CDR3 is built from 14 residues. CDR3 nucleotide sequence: TGTGCCAGCACCCAGGGCGGGGTCCAAGAGACCCAGTACTTC. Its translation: CASTQGGVQETQYF.

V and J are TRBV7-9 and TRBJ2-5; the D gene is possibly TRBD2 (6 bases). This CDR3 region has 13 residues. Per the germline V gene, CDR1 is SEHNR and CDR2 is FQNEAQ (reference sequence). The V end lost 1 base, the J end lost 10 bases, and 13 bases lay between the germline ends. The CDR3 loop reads CASSLGPGGDQYF. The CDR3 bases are TGTGCCAGCAGCTTAGGTCCCGGAGGGGACCAGTACTTC.

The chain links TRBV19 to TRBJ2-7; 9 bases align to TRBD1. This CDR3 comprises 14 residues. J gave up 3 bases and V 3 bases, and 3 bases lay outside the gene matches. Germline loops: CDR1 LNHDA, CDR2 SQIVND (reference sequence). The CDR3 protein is CASSIRDRDYEQYF. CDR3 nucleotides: TGTGCCAGTAGTATTAGGGACAGGGACTACGAGCAGTACTTC.

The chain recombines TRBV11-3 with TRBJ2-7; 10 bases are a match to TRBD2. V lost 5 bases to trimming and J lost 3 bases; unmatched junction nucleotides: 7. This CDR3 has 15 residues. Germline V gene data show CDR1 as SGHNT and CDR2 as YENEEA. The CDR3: CASSVRTSGLYEQYF. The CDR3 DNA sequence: TGTGCCAGCAGCGTGAGGACTAGCGGTCTCTACGAGCAGTACTTC.

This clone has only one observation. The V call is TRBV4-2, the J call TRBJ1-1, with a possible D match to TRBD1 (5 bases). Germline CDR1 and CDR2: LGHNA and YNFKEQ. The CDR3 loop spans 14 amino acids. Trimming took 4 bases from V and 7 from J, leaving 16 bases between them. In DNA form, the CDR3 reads TGTGCCAGCAGCCTCCCGTCAGGGCAGAGTGAAGCTTTCTTT. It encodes CASSLPSGQSEAFF.

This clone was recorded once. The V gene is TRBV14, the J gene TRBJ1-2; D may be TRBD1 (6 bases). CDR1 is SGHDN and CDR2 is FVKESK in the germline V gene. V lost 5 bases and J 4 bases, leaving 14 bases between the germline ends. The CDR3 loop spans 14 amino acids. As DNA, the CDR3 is TGTGCCAGCAGCTCTACCAGGGGACGCTATGGCTACACCTTC. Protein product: CASSSTRGRYGYTF. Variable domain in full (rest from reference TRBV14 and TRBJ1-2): EAGVTQFPSHSVIEKGQTVTLRCDPISGHDNLYWYRRVMGKEIKFLLHFVKESKQDESGMPNNRFLAERTGGTYSTLKVQPAELEDSGVYFCASSSTRGRYGYTFGSGTRLTVV.

CDR3 sequence: CASSPPNSGAAGETQYF. CDR3 sequence (DNA): TGTGCCAGCTCACCACCGAATAGCGGGGCTGCTGGGGAGACCCAGTACTTC. The rearrangement links TRBV18 to TRBJ2-5, with 8 positions matching TRBD2. The V and J ends lost 0 bases and 5 bases, in that order; junction bases with no gene match: 11. CDR1 is KGHSH, CDR2 LQKENI, per germline. The CDR3 loop spans 17 amino acids.

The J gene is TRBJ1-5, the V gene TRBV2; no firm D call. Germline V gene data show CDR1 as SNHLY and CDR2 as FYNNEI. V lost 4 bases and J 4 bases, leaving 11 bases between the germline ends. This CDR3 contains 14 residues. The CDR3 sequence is CASSVASGNQPQHF. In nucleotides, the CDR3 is TGTGCCAGCAGTGTAGCCTCCGGGAATCAGCCCCAGCATTTT.